This TCR beta chain emerged from a study of shared clonotypes between healthy human individuals. Background on the study: Each donor had three CD4 naive, three CD4 memory, two CD8 naive and one CD8 memory plate.

Produced via immunoSEQ multiplex PCR; TCRdb's table is partial and in-frame only. There are around 1 million clones in the sample; 76% occur only once, and nearly 1.5% lies in the top ten. This TCR came from a man aged 18 to 29 in good health. Sequencing was carried out using memory CD4+ T cells sorted from blood. The subset was: CD45RA-negative fraction.

The CDR3 here is CASSLDLMGDEQFF. CDR3 DNA: TGTGCCAGCAGCTTGGACCTCATGGGGGATGAGCAGTTCTTC. The chain combines TRBV11-3 with TRBJ2-1; TRBD1 or TRBD2 may be the D gene (5 bases each). This CDR3 region has 14 residues. CDR1 and CDR2 (germline): SGHNT, YENEEA. Trimming removed 3 bases at V and 8 bases at J, with 14 bases between. Combining the CDR3 with reference TRBV11-3 and TRBJ2-1 gives the whole variable domain EAGVVQSPRYKIIEKKQPVAFWCNPISGHNTLYWYLQNLGQGPELLIRYENEEAVDDSQLPKDRFSAERLKGVDSTLKIQPAELGDSAVYLCASSLDLMGDEQFFGPGTRLTVL.